The TCR beta chain under discussion was sequenced for a study of control samples from healthy donors and cancer patients. Clones were read by immunoSEQ multiplex PCR, and TCRdb kept only the in-frame ones, dropping some. The sample records about 120,000 clones, about 94% being singletons. Trimming cost V 3 bases and J 5 bases, with 13 bases left between them. Per germline, CDR1 SGHTA and CDR2 FQGNSA. The CDR3 sequence is 15 residues long. In its sample, this clone was seen a few times. Sequencing was performed on blood. The clonotype originates from a man aged 25 to 40 in good health. The rearrangement links TRBV7-2 to TRBJ2-2, with D hard to call. The DNA for the CDR3 is TGTGCCAGCAGCTTGAGTAGGCAGTTGACCGGGGAGCTGTTTTTT. This codes for CASSLSRQLTGELFF.